The 22 T cell receptor beta chains in this list originate from one sample, sequenced in a study of blood T cells in healthy people across ages. A sample-barcoded 5' primer and a J-beta primer mix were used in a second PCR of roughly 7 to 11 cycles. TCRdb redid the calling of the 5' RACE reads with MiXCR, one entry per CDR3 protein. The sample yields roughly 500,000 distinct CDR3 sequences, 20% to 30% seen once. These data were also reused for a study on T cells of mothers and their children.

The source material was blood. Every receptor here comes from a boy aged 10-17 years in good health.

This clonotype has just a few counts. V and J are TRBV28 and TRBJ2-2, with a tentative D call TRBD1 (5 bases). Trimming took 11 bases from V and 3 from J, leaving 10 bases between them. The V gene's germline CDR1 is MDHEN and CDR2 SYDVKM. This CDR3 has 12 residues. The CDR3 nucleotides are TGTGCCTGGCAGGGATACACCGGGGAGCTGTTTTTT. It encodes CAWQGYTGELFF. Using reference TRBV28 and TRBJ2-2 for the parts outside the CDR3, the full variable domain is DVKVTQSSRYLVKRTGEKVFLECVQDMDHENMFWYRQDPGLGLRLIYFSYDVKMKEKGDIPEGYSVSREKKERFSLILESASTNQTSMYLCAWQGYTGELFFGEGSRLTVL.

This clonotype was recorded a few times. The chain recombines TRBV27 with TRBJ1-5, with D uncertain. This CDR3 has 14 residues. Germline V gene lookup returns CDR1 MNHEY and CDR2 SMNVEV (reference sequence). Trimming took 2 bases from V and 4 from J, leaving 9 bases between them. In DNA form, the CDR3 reads TGTGCCAGCAGTTTAAAGGGTAGTAATCAGCCCCAGCATTTT. Its translation: CASSLKGSNQPQHF.

This chain joins TRBV29-1 and TRBJ2-7; D gene uncertain. The V end lost 5 bases, the J end lost 6 bases, and 14 bases lay between the germline ends. Germline V CDR1 and CDR2: SQVTM, ANQGSEA. The CDR3 totals 12 residues. The CDR3 DNA reads as TGCAGCGTTTTAGGGAATACGATCGAGCAGTACTTC. Translating gives CSVLGNTIEQYF.

This chain joins TRBV7-2 and TRBJ2-7; TRBD1 matches at 7 bases. Germline-derived CDR1 and CDR2 are SGHTA and FQGNSA. V shed 3 bases, J shed 2 bases, and the junction held 4 bases outside the gene matches. The CDR3 is 14 amino acids. The CDR3 is CASSFRGPPYEQYF. CDR3 DNA sequence: TGTGCCAGCAGCTTTAGGGGGCCTCCCTACGAGCAGTACTTC. The full variable domain, its missing parts supplied by reference TRBV7-2 and TRBJ2-7, is GAGVSQSPSNKVTEKGKDVELRCDPISGHTALYWYRQSLGQGLEFLIYFQGNSAPDKSGLPSDRFSAERTGGSVSTLTIQRTQQEDSAVYLCASSFRGPPYEQYFGPGTRLTVT.

Only a few counts were recorded for this clonotype. The genes are TRBV5-1 and TRBJ2-1; 9 positions match TRBD2. The ends lost 4 bases at V and 3 bases at J; junction bases unmatched: 5. The CDR3 contains 15 residues. CDR1 is SGHRS, CDR2 YFSETQ, per germline. CDR3 sequence: CASSPAGGIYNEQFF. In nucleotides, the CDR3 is TGCGCCAGCAGCCCAGCGGGAGGCATCTACAATGAGCAGTTCTTC.

This clonotype has only a few counts. V usage is TRBV9 and J usage is TRBJ1-1, with TRBD1 as a possible D gene (6 bases). V lost 4 bases and J lost 1, with 11 bases in between. The CDR3 runs to 14 residues. Germline V lookup: CDR1 SGDLS, CDR2 YYNGEE. Here the CDR3 reads CASSPPGQNTEAFF. Here the CDR3 DNA reads TGTGCCAGCAGCCCCCCGGGACAGAACACTGAAGCTTTCTTT. The whole variable domain, filled in from reference TRBV9 and TRBJ1-1, reads DSGVTQTPKHLITATGQRVTLRCSPRSGDLSVYWYQQSLDQGLQFLIQYYNGEERAKGNILERFSAQQFPDLHSELNLSSLELGDSALYFCASSPPGQNTEAFFGQGTRLTVV.

The chain combines TRBV21-1 with TRBJ2-4; TRBD1, the table's D call, lacks a check against the DNA. TRBV21-1 is termed a pseudogene. CDR3 size: 16 residues. DNA for the CDR3: TGTGCCAGCAGCCGTCCCCCGGGACCCTTGGGAAACATTCAGTACTTC. Translated, it gives CASSRPPGPLGNIQYF.

This clonotype was seen only a few times. The V gene is TRBV28, the J gene TRBJ1-1; no clear D gene. V was trimmed by 2 bases and J by 6 bases, leaving 4 bases between them. The V gene's germline CDR1 is MDHEN and CDR2 SYDVKM. This CDR3 spans 11 amino acids. In DNA, the CDR3 is TGTGCCAGCAGTTTAGGCCCTGAAGCTTTCTTT. It translates to CASSLGPEAFF.

The rearrangement links TRBV2 to TRBJ2-3; TRBD2 is a possible D gene (7 bases). The CDR3 length is 16 residues. CDR1 is SNHLY, CDR2 FYNNEI, per germline. V lost 4 bases and J 1 base, leaving 15 bases between the germline ends. CDR3 DNA: TGTGCCAGCAGTGGCCCCCGGGGGGCTCGCACAGATACGCAGTATTTT. Translating gives CASSGPRGARTDTQYF.

The chain employs TRBV20-1 and TRBJ2-5, with a possible D match to TRBD1 (6 bases). The CDR3 loop spans 13 amino acids. From germline, CDR1 is DFQATT and CDR2 SNEGSKA (reference sequence). Trimming shortened V by 1 base and J by 1 base, and 7 bases separated the two germline ends. The CDR3 loop reads CSARADSQETQYF. The CDR3 DNA reads as TGCAGTGCTAGAGCGGACAGCCAAGAGACCCAGTACTTC.

This chain links TRBV27 with TRBJ2-3; a possible D gene is TRBD2 (6 bases). The CDR3 extends over 17 amino acids. Germline V lookup: CDR1 MNHEY, CDR2 SMNVEV (reference sequence). Trimming cost V 6 bases and J 0 bases, with 19 bases left between them. CDR3 coding DNA: TGTGCCAGCAGGCGGGACGAGTCCCCTTCTAGCACAGATACGCAGTATTTT. Residues: CASRRDESPSSTDTQYF.

The chain recombines TRBV24-1 with TRBJ2-5, with D perhaps TRBD1 (6 bases). Germline CDR1 and CDR2: KGHDR and SFDVKD. V lost 1 base to trimming and J lost 4 bases, with 9 bases between them. This CDR3 contains 14 residues. CDR3 coding DNA: TGTGCCACCAGTGATTTTCTCAGGGGAGAGACCCAGTACTTC. This encodes CATSDFLRGETQYF.

This clonotype was picked up a small number of times. V gene TRBV5-1 combines with J gene TRBJ2-7; no reliable D call. Germline V CDR1 and CDR2: SGHRS, YFSETQ. V was shortened by 3 bases and J by 0 bases, with 10 bases between the two germline ends. This CDR3 has 14 amino acids. In DNA, the CDR3 is TGCGCCAGCAGCTCGGATTTAACCTCCTACGAGCAGTACTTC. Translating it yields CASSSDLTSYEQYF.

This chain uses TRBV4-3 with TRBJ2-5; 9 nucleotides match TRBD2. The J segment lost 14 bases and the V segment lost 1 base, leaving 11 bases of the junction unmatched. The CDR3 runs to 14 residues. Germline values: CDR1 LGHNA, CDR2 YSLEER. The DNA of the CDR3 is TGCGCCAGCAGCCAAGTCGGGTCGAGCGGGGGGACATACTTC. Translating it yields CASSQVGSSGGTYF.

The chain recombines TRBV29-1 with TRBJ2-5; D might be TRBD1 (6 bases). Near its end, the DNA agrees better with TRBJ2-7, so the J call may be wrong. The germline CDR1 and CDR2 sequences are SQVTM and ANQGSEA. The CDR3 extends over 15 amino acids. The CDR3 DNA reads TGCAGCGTTGAAGATCCAGGACAGTCCACCTACGAGCAGTACTTC. Its protein product is CSVEDPGQSTYEQYF.

The chain employs TRBV6-5 and TRBJ2-7, with unresolved D. V lost 6 bases and J lost 0, with 9 bases in between. This CDR3 spans 13 amino acids. CDR1 and CDR2 (germline): MNHEY, SVGAGI. The CDR3 sequence is CASRSLLSYEQYF. The CDR3 nucleotides read TGTGCCAGCAGAAGTCTACTCTCCTACGAGCAGTACTTC.

This clonotype showed up many times. The V gene is TRBV7-2, the J gene TRBJ1-5; no definite D call. Looked up from germline, CDR1 is SGHTA and CDR2 is FQGNSA. Trimming pared 5 bases from V and 3 bases from J, leaving 11 bases between. The CDR3 loop spans 14 amino acids. CDR3 bases: TGTGCCAGCAGCCCCTCGGGGTCCAATCAGCCCCAGCATTTT. Protein: CASSPSGSNQPQHF. Full variable domain (outside the CDR3, taken from reference TRBV7-2 and TRBJ1-5): GAGVSQSPSNKVTEKGKDVELRCDPISGHTALYWYRQSLGQGLEFLIYFQGNSAPDKSGLPSDRFSAERTGGSVSTLTIQRTQQEDSAVYLCASSPSGSNQPQHFGDGTRLSIL.

The rearrangement uses TRBV7-9 and TRBJ2-5; perhaps TRBD1 as D (6 bases). CDR3 length: 14 residues. Trimming took off 5 bases at V and 2 bases at J, with 12 bases between the two ends. Germline assignment: CDR1 SEHNR and CDR2 FQNEAQ (reference sequence). The chain's CDR3 is CASSPGGQQETQYF. In nucleotides, the CDR3 is TGTGCCAGCAGCCCAGGAGGACAGCAAGAGACCCAGTACTTC.

The V gene is TRBV24-1, the J gene TRBJ1-6; 7 bases are shared with TRBD1. Looked up from germline, CDR1 is KGHDR and CDR2 is SFDVKD. The V gene end was trimmed by 8 bases and the J gene end by 4 bases; junction bases not matched to a gene: 13. The CDR3 is 17 amino acids. CDR3 residues: CATTTSSGGQYNSPLHF. The CDR3 DNA reads TGTGCCACCACCACCTCAAGCGGGGGACAGTATAATTCACCCCTCCACTTT.

The CDR3 sequence is CAMGPLRLAGSEQFF. The CDR3 DNA is TGTGCCATGGGACCTCTACGACTAGCGGGGTCTGAGCAGTTCTTC. This chain uses TRBV10-3 with TRBJ2-1, with 11 positions matching TRBD2. The CDR3 totals 15 residues. The germline gives CDR1 ENHRY, CDR2 SYGVKD. V gave up 9 bases and J gave up 9 bases; unmatched junction bases: 13.

The rearrangement links TRBV7-9 to TRBJ2-1, with 9 positions matching TRBD1. The V gene end was trimmed by 5 bases and the J gene end by 6 bases; junction bases not matched to a gene: 8. The germline CDR1 and CDR2 sequences are SEHNR and FQNEAQ (reference sequence). The CDR3 contains 15 residues. CDR3 bases: TGTGCCAGCAGCCCCGGGACAGGGACGGTCAATGAGCAGTTCTTC. It translates to CASSPGTGTVNEQFF.

This clonotype was picked up one time. This sequence joins TRBV9 and TRBJ2-3, with D maybe TRBD2 (5 bases). The CDR3 consists of 14 residues. Trimming removed 4 bases at V and 5 bases at J, with 14 bases between. Germline-derived CDR1 and CDR2 are SGDLS and YYNGEE. The CDR3 here is CASSPVGDQDTQYF. CDR3 nucleotide sequence: TGTGCCAGCAGCCCTGTGGGAGATCAAGATACGCAGTATTTT.